The rows below give T cell receptor beta chains drawn from one sample of a study of identical twins. TCRdb redid the calling of the 5' RACE reads with MiXCR, one entry per CDR3 protein. The repertoire has hundreds of thousands of distinct CDR3 sequences, 6.1% of them found once; the top ten carry about 1.8%. Material: naive T cells sorted from blood. Source of these receptors: a man aged 18 to 30 in good health. Each CDR3 is given with its conserved first and last residue.

v_gene,j_gene,CDR3aa
TRBV27,TRBJ1-1,CASSRSRQGSDTEAFF
TRBV5-1,TRBJ2-3,CASSFGNGGSADTQYF
TRBV3-1,TRBJ2-1,CASSQLGTSGRYFF
TRBV12-3/TRBV12-4,TRBJ2-1,CASSFAGGAYEQFF
TRBV5-1,TRBJ2-1,CASSLVAGGLHEQFF
TRBV7-2,TRBJ2-1,CASSLGLAEINEQFF
TRBV28,TRBJ2-1,CASSLIPSGTLSSYNEQFF
TRBV6-6,TRBJ2-5,CASSYSSSGLGF
TRBV7-6,TRBJ1-5,CASSLDTGFSQPQHF
TRBV4-2,TRBJ2-1,CASSQGVSGTNSYNEQFF
TRBV4-2,TRBJ1-1,CASSPSPAPIAEAFF
TRBV25-1,TRBJ2-1,CASSERGQGVGASGSHEQFF
TRBV6-2/TRBV6-3,TRBJ2-7,CASSYSRTTSYEQYF
TRBV29-1,TRBJ2-1,CSVEVKGWFEDEQFF
TRBV12-3/TRBV12-4,TRBJ1-1,CASSLDRRNTEAFF
TRBV7-7,TRBJ2-2,CASSLGTGGPAGELFF
TRBV6-5,TRBJ1-1,CASSYGMNTEAFF
TRBV12-3/TRBV12-4,TRBJ1-3,CASNQREKGLGNTIYF